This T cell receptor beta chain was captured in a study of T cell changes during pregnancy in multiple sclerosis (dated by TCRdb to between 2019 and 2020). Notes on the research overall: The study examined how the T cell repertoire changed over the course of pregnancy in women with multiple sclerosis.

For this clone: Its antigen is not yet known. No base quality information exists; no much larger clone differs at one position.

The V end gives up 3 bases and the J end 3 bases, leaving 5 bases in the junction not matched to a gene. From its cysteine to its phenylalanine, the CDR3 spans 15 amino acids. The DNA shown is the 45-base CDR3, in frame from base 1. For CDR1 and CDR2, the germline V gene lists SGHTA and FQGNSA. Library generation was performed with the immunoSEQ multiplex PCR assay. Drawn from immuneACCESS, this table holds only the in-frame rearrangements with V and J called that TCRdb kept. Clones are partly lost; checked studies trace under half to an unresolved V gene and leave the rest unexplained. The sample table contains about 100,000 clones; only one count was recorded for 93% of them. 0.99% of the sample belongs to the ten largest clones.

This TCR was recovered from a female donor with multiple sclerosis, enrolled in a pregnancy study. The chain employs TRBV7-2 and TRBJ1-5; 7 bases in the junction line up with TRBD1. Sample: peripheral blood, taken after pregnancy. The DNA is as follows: TGTGCCAGCAGCTTGGACAGGATGGTCAATCAGCCCCAGCATTTT. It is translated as CASSLDRMVNQPQHF.